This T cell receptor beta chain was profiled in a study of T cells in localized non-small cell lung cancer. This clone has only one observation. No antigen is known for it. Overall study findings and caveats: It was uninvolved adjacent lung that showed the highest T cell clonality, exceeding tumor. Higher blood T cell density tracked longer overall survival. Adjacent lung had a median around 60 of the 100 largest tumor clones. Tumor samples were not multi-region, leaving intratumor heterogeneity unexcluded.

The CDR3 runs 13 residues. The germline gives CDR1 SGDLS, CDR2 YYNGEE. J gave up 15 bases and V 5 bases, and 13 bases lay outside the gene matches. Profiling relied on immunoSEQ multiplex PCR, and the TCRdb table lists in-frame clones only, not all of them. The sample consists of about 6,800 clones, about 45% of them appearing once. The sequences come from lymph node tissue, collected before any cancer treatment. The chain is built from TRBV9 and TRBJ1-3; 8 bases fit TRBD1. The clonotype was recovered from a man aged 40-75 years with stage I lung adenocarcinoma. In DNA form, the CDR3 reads TGTGCCAGCAGGGGACAGGCCCTCTCCTCAGAATATTTT. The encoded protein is CASRGQALSSEYF.